Below are 4 T cell receptor beta chains sequenced from a single sample in a study of T cells in Graves' hyperthyroidism and ophthalmopathy. The TCR beta CDR3 regions underwent amplification using RNA transcripts as the source. Using the HTBI primer set, a first-round RT-PCR was run on the TCR CDR3. TCRdb reanalysed the multiplex PCR reads using MiXCR and keeps one entry per CDR3 protein. The table shows 200,000 to 250,000 distinct CDR3 sequences, with approximately 20% occurring only once. The sample was blood. These receptors came from a man between 35 and 55 years old with Graves' hyperthyroidism.

Concerning this clonotype itself: Without the conserved terminal phenylalanine or tryptophan, this CDR3 likely stems from a read error. The DNA for the CDR3 is TGTGCCAGCTCAGATGGGACAGGCTACTCTGGGGCCAACGTCCTGACTCTC. Amino acid sequence: CASSDGTGYSGANVLTL. V and J are TRBV18 and TRBJ2-6; 8 nucleotides align to TRBD1. The CDR3 runs to 17 residues. Germline V gene sequence: CDR1 KGHSH, CDR2 LQKENI. The V and J ends lost 5 bases and 0 bases, in that order; junction bases with no gene match: 6.

In this sample, this clonotype turned up many times. The CDR3 coding sequence is TGTGCCATCAGTGGTACCGGAACCAAGTACTTC. This encodes CAISGTGTKYF. The chain links TRBV10-3 to TRBJ2-5; D unclear. V lost 4 bases and J lost 12, with 12 bases in between. CDR3 size: 11 residues. Germline V gene data show CDR1 as ENHRY and CDR2 as SYGVKD.

The table lists this clonotype with many counts. The chain employs TRBV5-1 and TRBJ1-4; TRBD1 is a possible D gene (5 bases). Germline assignment: CDR1 SGHRS and CDR2 YFSETQ. The length of the CDR3 is 15 residues. Trimming cost V 4 bases and J 0 bases, with 10 bases left between them. DNA of the CDR3: TGCGCCAGCAGCAGGGACTGGTCAACTAATGAAAAACTGTTTTTT. Its protein product is CASSRDWSTNEKLFF.

This clonotype was counted many times. V gene TRBV11-3 combines with J gene TRBJ2-1; D is perhaps TRBD2 (6 bases). Trimming took off 5 bases at V and 2 bases at J, with 10 bases between the two ends. Germline values: CDR1 SGHNT, CDR2 YENEEA. The CDR3 length is 14 residues. The DNA of the CDR3 is TGTGCCAGCAGCCCAACTAGCACCTACAATGAGCAGTTCTTC. This gives the protein CASSPTSTYNEQFF.